One and the same sample provided the 16 T cell receptor beta chains below, sequenced in a study of blood T cell repertoires in COVID-19. Sequenced by immunoSEQ multiplex PCR; TCRdb stores in-frame clones only, minus some. The sample carries about 160,000 clones, 80% to 90% recorded once. Material: peripheral blood. These receptor sequences come from a man aged 55 to 69 with acute or convalescent COVID-19.

The chain uses TRBV5-1 and TRBJ1-6; possibly TRBD1 for D (6 bases). V was pared by 3 bases and J by 7 bases, with 11 bases between. Looked up from germline, CDR1 is SGHRS and CDR2 is YFSETQ. The CDR3 length is 14 residues. The CDR3 DNA sequence: TGCGCCAGCAGCTCAGGACAGAAAAATTCACCCCTCCACTTT. As protein: CASSSGQKNSPLHF.

The V and J genes are TRBV7-9 and TRBJ2-4; D possibly corresponds to TRBD1 (6 bases). Between the trimmed V and J ends, which lost 5 bases and 3 bases, there was a span of 11 bases. This CDR3 region has 14 residues. CDR1 and CDR2 from the germline V gene are SEHNR and FQNEAQ (reference sequence). The CDR3 loop reads CASSADSYKNIQYF. In DNA form, the CDR3 reads TGTGCCAGCAGCGCGGACAGCTACAAAAACATTCAGTACTTC.

V and J are TRBV19 and TRBJ1-3, with 7 bases fitting TRBD1. Germline loops: CDR1 LNHDA, CDR2 SQIVND (reference sequence). This CDR3 spans 16 amino acids. Trimming took 5 bases from V and 4 from J; bases not matched to a gene: 11. The CDR3 DNA reads as TGTGCCAGTAGTCGAACGAGGGGGCGCAGAGGAAACACCATATATTTT. Its translation: CASSRTRGRRGNTIYF.

The chain is built from TRBV24-1 and TRBJ1-5; D remains unclear. Germline loops: CDR1 KGHDR, CDR2 SFDVKD. This CDR3 has 13 residues. Trimming removed 3 bases from V and 3 bases from J, with 5 bases in between. CDR3 DNA: TGTGCCACCAGTGATCAAAACAATCAGCCCCAGCATTTT. As protein: CATSDQNNQPQHF.

The chain is built from TRBV4-3 and TRBJ2-5; D might be TRBD2 (5 bases). The CDR3 length is 16 residues. Trimming removed 0 bases from V and 5 bases from J, with 16 bases in between. CDR1 is LGHNA, CDR2 YSLEER, per germline. The CDR3 here is CASSQEGSWGFETQYF. In DNA form, the CDR3 reads TGCGCCAGCAGCCAAGAGGGGAGTTGGGGATTCGAGACCCAGTACTTC.

The chain carries TRBV5-5 and TRBJ2-7; D may be TRBD1 (6 bases). The germline gives CDR1 SGHKS, CDR2 YYEKEE (reference sequence). The CDR3 extends over 17 amino acids. Between the trimmed V and J ends, which lost 3 bases and 3 bases, there was a span of 22 bases. CDR3 DNA: TGTGCCAGCAGCTCACCATGGGGCAGGGGCGTCAACTACGAGCAGTACTTC. It translates to CASSSPWGRGVNYEQYF. The full variable domain, its missing parts supplied by reference TRBV5-5 and TRBJ2-7, is DAGVTQSPTHLIKTRGQQVTLRCSPISGHKSVSWYQQVLGQGPQFIFQYYEKEERGRGNFPDRFSARQFPNYSSELNVNALLLGDSALYLCASSSPWGRGVNYEQYFGPGTRLTVT.

This chain uses TRBV25-1 with TRBJ1-4; TRBD1 matches 7 bases. The trim removed 2 bases at V and 7 bases at J, leaving 7 bases unmatched. Germline CDR1 and CDR2: MGHDK and SYGVNS. The CDR3 is 15 amino acids. The CDR3: CASSENRGLGEKLFF. The CDR3, as DNA: TGTGCCAGCAGTGAAAACAGGGGACTTGGTGAAAAACTGTTTTTT.

The J gene is TRBJ1-1, the V gene TRBV11-2; D perhaps matches TRBD1 (6 bases). This CDR3 spans 15 amino acids. Germline CDR1 is SGHAT and CDR2 is FQNNGV. Between the trimmed V and J ends, which lost 6 bases and 1 base, there was a span of 15 bases. CDR3 DNA sequence: TGTGCCAGCAGACGGGACACAGGCTCGAACACTGAAGCTTTCTTT. This codes for CASRRDTGSNTEAFF.

The CDR3: CATSVGDSILTSYEQYF. The CDR3 DNA sequence: TGTGCCACCAGTGTTGGAGACAGCATATTAACCTCCTACGAGCAGTACTTC. The chain has TRBV24-1 and TRBJ2-7; D is perhaps TRBD1 (5 bases). The CDR3 is 17 residues long. V lost 5 bases, J lost 0 bases, and 19 bases lay in between. The germline V gene encodes CDR1 KGHDR and CDR2 SFDVKD.

V gene TRBV7-8 combines with J gene TRBJ2-2; 7 bases line up with TRBD1. Germline lookup yields CDR1 SGHVS and CDR2 FQNEAQ. There are 16 residues in the CDR3. The V segment lost 0 bases and the J segment 2 bases; nucleotides outside the gene matches: 3. Here the CDR3 DNA reads TGTGCCAGCAGCTTAGCGGAAGGGGGCAACACCGGGGAGCTGTTTTTT. Translated: CASSLAEGGNTGELFF.

The V call is TRBV19, the J call TRBJ1-2, with D possibly being TRBD1 (5 bases). The CDR3 has 15 amino acids. Trimming left V 3 bases short and J 4 bases short, with 15 bases between. Germline V gene lookup returns CDR1 LNHDA and CDR2 SQIVND (reference sequence). The CDR3 region is CASSMIRQGSYGYTF. The CDR3 nucleotides read TGTGCCAGTAGTATGATACGGCAGGGCTCCTATGGCTACACCTTC.

This chain joins TRBV29-1 and TRBJ1-1, with D unresolved. The germline CDR1 and CDR2 sequences are SQVTM and ANQGSEA. This CDR3 spans 13 amino acids. The germline V and J ends were trimmed by 4 bases and 3 bases, with 12 bases remaining between them. CDR3 nucleotides: TGCAGCGTTGTCGGTCAGCGATACACTGAAGCTTTCTTT. This sequence encodes CSVVGQRYTEAFF.

V gene TRBV6-1 combines with J gene TRBJ2-5, with D uncertain. V gave up 8 bases and J gave up 4 bases, with 17 bases separating them. This CDR3 has 14 amino acids. Germline values: CDR1 MNHNS, CDR2 SASEGT. The CDR3 spells CASYHLPGLETQYF. Here the CDR3 DNA reads TGTGCCAGCTACCACCTTCCGGGTTTAGAGACCCAGTACTTC.

The chain uses TRBV25-1 and TRBJ1-6; TRBD1 agrees at 11 bases. This CDR3 contains 16 residues. The germline gives CDR1 MGHDK, CDR2 SYGVNS. J lost 6 bases, V lost 3 bases, and 4 bases had no gene match. The DNA of the CDR3 is TGTGCCAGCAGTGACGGACAGGGGGCGTTTAATTCACCCCTCCACTTT. This codes for CASSDGQGAFNSPLHF. Using reference TRBV25-1 and TRBJ1-6 for the parts outside the CDR3, the full variable domain is EADIYQTPRYLVIGTGKKITLECSQTMGHDKMYWYQQDPGMELHLIHYSYGVNSTEKGDLSSESTVSRIRTEHFPLTLESARPSHTSQYLCASSDGQGAFNSPLHFGNGTRLTVT.

The V gene is TRBV4-1, the J gene TRBJ1-1; 7 bases map to TRBD1. This CDR3 is 15 amino acids long. Germline assignment: CDR1 MGHRA and CDR2 YSYEKL. The ends lost 4 bases at V and 1 base at J; junction bases unmatched: 6. CDR3 nucleotides: TGCGCCAGCAGCCTCTACAGGGGCGGGAACACTGAAGCTTTCTTT. Translation gives CASSLYRGGNTEAFF.

The V call is TRBV10-2, the J call TRBJ1-1, with TRBD1 matching 7 bases. The CDR3 totals 14 residues. The germline CDR1 and CDR2 sequences are WSHSY and SAAADI. Losses at the gene ends were 3 bases for V and 5 bases for J; bases not matched to a gene: 6. The CDR3 here is CASSEQGRRTEAFF. The CDR3 nucleotides read TGCGCCAGCAGTGAACAGGGGCGACGGACTGAAGCTTTCTTT.